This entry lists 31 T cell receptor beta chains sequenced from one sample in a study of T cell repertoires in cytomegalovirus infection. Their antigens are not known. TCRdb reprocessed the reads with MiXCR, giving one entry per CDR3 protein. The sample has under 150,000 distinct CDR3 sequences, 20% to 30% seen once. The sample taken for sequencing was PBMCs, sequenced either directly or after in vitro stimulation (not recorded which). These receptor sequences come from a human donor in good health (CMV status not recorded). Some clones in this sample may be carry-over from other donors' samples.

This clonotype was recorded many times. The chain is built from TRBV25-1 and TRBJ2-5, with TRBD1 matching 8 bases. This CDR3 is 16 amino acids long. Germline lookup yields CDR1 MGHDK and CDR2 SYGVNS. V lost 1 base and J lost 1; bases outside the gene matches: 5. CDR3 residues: CASSESGTGIQETQYF. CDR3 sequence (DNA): TGTGCCAGCAGTGAATCCGGGACAGGAATCCAAGAGACCCAGTACTTC.

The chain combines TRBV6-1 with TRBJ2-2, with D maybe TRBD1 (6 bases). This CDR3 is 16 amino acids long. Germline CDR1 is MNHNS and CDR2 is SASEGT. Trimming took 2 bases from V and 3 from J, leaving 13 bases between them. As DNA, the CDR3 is TGTGCCAGCAGTGAATATCTGGGGGCGGACACCGGGGAGCTGTTTTTT. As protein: CASSEYLGADTGELFF.

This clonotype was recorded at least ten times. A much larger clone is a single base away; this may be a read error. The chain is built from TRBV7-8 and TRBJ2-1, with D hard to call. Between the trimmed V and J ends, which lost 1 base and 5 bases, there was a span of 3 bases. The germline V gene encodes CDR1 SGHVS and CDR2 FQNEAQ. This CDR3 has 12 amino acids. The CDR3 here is CASSLGHNEQFF. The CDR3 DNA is TGTGCCAGCAGCTTAGGCCACAATGAGCAGTTCTTC.

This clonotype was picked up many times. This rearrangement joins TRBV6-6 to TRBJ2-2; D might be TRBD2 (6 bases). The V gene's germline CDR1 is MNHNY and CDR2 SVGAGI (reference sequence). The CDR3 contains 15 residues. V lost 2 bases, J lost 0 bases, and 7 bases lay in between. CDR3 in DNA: TGTGCCAGCAGTTACGGCGGGACGAACACCGGGGAGCTGTTTTTT. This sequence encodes CASSYGGTNTGELFF.

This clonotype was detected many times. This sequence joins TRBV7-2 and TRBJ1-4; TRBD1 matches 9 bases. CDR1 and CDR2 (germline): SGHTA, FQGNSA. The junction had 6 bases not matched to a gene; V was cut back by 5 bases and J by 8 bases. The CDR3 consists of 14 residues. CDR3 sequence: CASSRTGVGEKLFF. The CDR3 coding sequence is TGTGCCAGCAGCCGGACAGGGGTAGGGGAAAAACTGTTTTTT. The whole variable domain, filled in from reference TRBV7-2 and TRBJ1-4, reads GAGVSQSPSNKVTEKGKDVELRCDPISGHTALYWYRQSLGQGLEFLIYFQGNSAPDKSGLPSDRFSAERTGGSVSTLTIQRTQQEDSAVYLCASSRTGVGEKLFFGSGTQLSVL.

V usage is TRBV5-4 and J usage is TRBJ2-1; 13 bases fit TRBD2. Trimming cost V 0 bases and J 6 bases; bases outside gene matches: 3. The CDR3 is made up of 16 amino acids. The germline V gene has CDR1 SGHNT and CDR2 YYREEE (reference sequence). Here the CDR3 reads CASSLARTSGSNEQFF. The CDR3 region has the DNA TGTGCCAGCAGCTTGGCCAGGACTAGCGGGAGCAATGAGCAGTTCTTC.

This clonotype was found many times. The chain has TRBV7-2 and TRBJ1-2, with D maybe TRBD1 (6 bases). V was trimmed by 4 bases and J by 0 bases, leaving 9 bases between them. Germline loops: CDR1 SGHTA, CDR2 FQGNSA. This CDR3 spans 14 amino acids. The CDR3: CASSYTGSNYGYTF. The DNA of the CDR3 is TGTGCCAGCAGCTATACAGGGTCTAACTATGGCTACACCTTC.

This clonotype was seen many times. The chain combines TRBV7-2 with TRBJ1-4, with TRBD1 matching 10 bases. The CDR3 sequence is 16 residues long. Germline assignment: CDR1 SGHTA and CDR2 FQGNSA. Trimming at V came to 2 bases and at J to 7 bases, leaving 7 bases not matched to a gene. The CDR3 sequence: CASSLRRTGGFEKLFF. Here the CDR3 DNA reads TGTGCCAGCAGCTTACGACGGACAGGGGGGTTTGAAAAACTGTTTTTT. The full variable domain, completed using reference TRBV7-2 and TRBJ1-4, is GAGVSQSPSNKVTEKGKDVELRCDPISGHTALYWYRQSLGQGLEFLIYFQGNSAPDKSGLPSDRFSAERTGGSVSTLTIQRTQQEDSAVYLCASSLRRTGGFEKLFFGSGTQLSVL.

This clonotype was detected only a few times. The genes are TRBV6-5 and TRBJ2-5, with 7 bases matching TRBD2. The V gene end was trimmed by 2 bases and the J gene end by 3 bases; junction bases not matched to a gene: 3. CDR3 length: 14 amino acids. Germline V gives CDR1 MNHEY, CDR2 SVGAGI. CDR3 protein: CASSYGLAEETQYF. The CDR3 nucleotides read TGTGCCAGCAGTTACGGCCTAGCGGAAGAGACCCAGTACTTC.

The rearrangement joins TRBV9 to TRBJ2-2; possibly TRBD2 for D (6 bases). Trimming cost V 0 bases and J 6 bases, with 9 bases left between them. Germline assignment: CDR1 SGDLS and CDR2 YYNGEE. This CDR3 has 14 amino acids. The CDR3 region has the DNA TGTGCCAGCAGCGTAGATTGGGGGGCCGGGGAGCTGTTTTTT. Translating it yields CASSVDWGAGELFF.

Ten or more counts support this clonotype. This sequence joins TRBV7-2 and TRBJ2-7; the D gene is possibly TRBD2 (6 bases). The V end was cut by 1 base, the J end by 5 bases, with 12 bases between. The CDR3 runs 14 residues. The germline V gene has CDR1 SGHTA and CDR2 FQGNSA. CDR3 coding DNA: TGTGCCAGCAGCTTAGTGGAGGGGTGGAACGAGCAGTACTTC. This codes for CASSLVEGWNEQYF.

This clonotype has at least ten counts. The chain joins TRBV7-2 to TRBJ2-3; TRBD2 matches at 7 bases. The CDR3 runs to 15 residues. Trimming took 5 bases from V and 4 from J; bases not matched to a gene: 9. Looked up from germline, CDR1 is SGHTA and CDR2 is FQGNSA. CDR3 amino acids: CASSPGLVGADTQYF. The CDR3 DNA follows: TGTGCCAGCAGCCCAGGACTAGTGGGCGCAGATACGCAGTATTTT.

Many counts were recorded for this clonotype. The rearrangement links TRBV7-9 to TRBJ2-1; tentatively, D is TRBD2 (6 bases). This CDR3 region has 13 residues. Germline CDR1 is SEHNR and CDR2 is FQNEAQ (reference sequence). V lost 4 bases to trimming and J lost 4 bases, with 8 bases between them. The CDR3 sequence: CASSSREYNEQFF. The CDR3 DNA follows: TGTGCCAGCAGCTCCCGGGAGTACAATGAGCAGTTCTTC.

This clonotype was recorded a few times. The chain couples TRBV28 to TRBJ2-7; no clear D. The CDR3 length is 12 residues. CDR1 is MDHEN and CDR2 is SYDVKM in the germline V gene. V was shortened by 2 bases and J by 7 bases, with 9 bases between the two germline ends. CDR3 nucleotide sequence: TGTGCCAGCAGTTTACCCTCGAGTGAGCAGTACTTC. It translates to CASSLPSSEQYF.

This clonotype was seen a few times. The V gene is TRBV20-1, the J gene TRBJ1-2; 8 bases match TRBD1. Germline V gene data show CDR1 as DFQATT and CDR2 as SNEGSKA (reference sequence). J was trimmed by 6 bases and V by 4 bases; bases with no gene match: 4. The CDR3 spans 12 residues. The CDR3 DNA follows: TGCAGTGCTACAGGGGGCGAAGATGGCTACACCTTC. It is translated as CSATGGEDGYTF.

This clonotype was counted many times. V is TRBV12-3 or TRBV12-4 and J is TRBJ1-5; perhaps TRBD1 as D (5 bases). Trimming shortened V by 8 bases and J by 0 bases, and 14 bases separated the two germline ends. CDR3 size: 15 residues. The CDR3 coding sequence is TGTGCCAGCCGCCTCGGGGCATCTAGCAATCAGCCCCAGCATTTT. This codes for CASRLGASSNQPQHF.

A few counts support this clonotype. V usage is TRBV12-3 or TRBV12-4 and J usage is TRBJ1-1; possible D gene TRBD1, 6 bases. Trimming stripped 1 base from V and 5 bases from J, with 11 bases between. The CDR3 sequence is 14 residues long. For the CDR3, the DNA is TGTGCCAGCAGTTTAGAAGTTAGGGGGACTGAAGCTTTCTTT. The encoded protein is CASSLEVRGTEAFF.

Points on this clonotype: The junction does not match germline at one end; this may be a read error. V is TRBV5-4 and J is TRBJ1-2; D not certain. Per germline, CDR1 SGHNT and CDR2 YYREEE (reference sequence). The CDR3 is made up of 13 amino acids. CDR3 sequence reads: CASSLERAYGYSF. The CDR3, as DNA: TGTGCCAGCAGCTTGGAAAGGGCCTATGGCTACTCCTTC.

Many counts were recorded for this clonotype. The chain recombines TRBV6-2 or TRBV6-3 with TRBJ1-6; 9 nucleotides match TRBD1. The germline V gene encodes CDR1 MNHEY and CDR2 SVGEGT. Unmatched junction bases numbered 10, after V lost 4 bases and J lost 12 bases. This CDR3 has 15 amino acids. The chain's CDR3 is CASSSPGQGIRPLHF. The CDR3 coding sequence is TGTGCCAGCAGTTCGCCCGGACAGGGGATACGACCCCTCCACTTT.

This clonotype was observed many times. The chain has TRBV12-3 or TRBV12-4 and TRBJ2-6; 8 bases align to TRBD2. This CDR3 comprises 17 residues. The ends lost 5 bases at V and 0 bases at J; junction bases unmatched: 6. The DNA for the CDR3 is TGTGCCAGCAGTGGTACTAGCGGTCACTCTGGGGCCAACGTCCTGACTTTC. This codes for CASSGTSGHSGANVLTF.

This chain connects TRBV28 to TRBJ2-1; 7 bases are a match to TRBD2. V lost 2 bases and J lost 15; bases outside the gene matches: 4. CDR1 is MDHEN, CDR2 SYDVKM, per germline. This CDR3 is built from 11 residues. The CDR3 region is CASSLSGIWFF. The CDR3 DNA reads TGTGCCAGCAGTTTAAGCGGGATTTGGTTCTTC.

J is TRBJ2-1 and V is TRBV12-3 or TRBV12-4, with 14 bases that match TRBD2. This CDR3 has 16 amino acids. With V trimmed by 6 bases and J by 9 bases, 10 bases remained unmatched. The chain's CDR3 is CASRRTGTSGSGEQFF. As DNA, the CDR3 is TGTGCCAGCAGGCGGACAGGGACTAGCGGGAGTGGTGAGCAGTTCTTC.

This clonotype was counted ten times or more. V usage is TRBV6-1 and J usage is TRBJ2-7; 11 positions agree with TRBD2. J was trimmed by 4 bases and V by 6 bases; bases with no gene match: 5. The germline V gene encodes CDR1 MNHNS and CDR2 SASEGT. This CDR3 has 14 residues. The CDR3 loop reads CASSGTSGRYEQYF. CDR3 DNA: TGTGCCAGCAGCGGGACTAGCGGAAGATACGAGCAGTACTTC.

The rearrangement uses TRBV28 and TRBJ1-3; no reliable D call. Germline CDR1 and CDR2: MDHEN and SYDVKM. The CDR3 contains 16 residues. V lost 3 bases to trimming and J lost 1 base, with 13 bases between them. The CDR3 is CASSFYAGESGNTIYF. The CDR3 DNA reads TGTGCCAGCAGTTTCTACGCTGGAGAGTCTGGAAACACCATATATTTT.

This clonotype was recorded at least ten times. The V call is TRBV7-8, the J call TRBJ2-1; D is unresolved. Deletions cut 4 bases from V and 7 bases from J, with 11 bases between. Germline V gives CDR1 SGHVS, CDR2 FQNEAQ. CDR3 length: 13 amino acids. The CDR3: CASSYRDRNEQFF. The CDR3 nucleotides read TGTGCCAGCAGCTACCGAGACCGAAATGAGCAGTTCTTC.

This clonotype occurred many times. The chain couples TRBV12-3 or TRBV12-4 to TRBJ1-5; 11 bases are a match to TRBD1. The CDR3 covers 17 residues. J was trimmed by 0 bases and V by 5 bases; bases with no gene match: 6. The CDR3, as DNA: TGTGCCAGCAGTCCTTGGACAGGGGGCCGTAGCAATCAGCCCCAGCATTTT. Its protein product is CASSPWTGGRSNQPQHF.

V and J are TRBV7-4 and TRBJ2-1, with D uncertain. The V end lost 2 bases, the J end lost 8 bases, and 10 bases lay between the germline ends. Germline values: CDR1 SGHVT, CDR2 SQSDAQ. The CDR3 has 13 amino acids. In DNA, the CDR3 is TGTGCCAGCAGCTTAATCCCCGCTCATGAGCAGTTCTTC. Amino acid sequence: CASSLIPAHEQFF.

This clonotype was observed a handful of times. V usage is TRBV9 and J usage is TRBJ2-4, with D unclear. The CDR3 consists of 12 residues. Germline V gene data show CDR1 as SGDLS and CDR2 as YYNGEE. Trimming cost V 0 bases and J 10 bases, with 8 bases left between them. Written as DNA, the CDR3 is TGTGCCAGCAGCGTAGAGGGTGAGATTCAGTACTTC. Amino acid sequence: CASSVEGEIQYF. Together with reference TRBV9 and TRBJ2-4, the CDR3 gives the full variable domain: DSGVTQTPKHLITATGQRVTLRCSPRSGDLSVYWYQQSLDQGLQFLIQYYNGEERAKGNILERFSAQQFPDLHSELNLSSLELGDSALYFCASSVEGEIQYFGAGTRLSVL.

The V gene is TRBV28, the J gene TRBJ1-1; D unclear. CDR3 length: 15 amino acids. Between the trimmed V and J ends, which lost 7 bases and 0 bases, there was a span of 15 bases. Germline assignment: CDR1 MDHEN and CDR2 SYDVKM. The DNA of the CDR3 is TGTGCCAGCATCCCCCCCGGGTTAATGAACACTGAAGCTTTCTTT. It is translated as CASIPPGLMNTEAFF.

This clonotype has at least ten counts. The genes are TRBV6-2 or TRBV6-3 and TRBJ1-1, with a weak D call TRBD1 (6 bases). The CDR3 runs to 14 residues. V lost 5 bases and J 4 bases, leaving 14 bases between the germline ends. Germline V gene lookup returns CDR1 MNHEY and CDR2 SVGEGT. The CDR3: CASSNPGGLTEAFF. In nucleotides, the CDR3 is TGTGCCAGCAGTAACCCGGGGGGGCTCACTGAAGCTTTCTTT.

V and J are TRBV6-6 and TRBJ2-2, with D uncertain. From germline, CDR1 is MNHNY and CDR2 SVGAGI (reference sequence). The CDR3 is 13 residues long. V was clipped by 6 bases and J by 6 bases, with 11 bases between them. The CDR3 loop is CASSLHLAGELFF. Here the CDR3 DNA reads TGTGCCAGCAGCCTACATTTGGCCGGGGAGCTGTTTTTT.